The clone carrying this T cell receptor beta chain has just a few counts. As yet, its antigen is unknown. RNA transcripts yielded amplified TCR beta CDR3 regions. An opening RT-PCR round employed HTBI primers and preceded a second-round multiplex PCR. TCRdb redid the calling of the multiplex PCR reads with MiXCR, one entry per CDR3 protein. The table shows around 1.1 million distinct CDR3 sequences, with about 38% occurring only once. Trimming removed 1 base at V and 0 bases at J, with 10 bases between. Germline CDR1 and CDR2: MNHEY and SVGAGI. The CDR3 has 17 amino acids. This record belongs to a study of Graves' ophthalmopathy and Graves' hyperthyroidism. For the study at large: Stable hyperthyroidism meant no progression to ophthalmopathy within 18 months of follow-up.

Study results and limitations: The model achieved roughly 69% sensitivity and roughly 72% specificity for ophthalmopathy progression.

The sequencing input was peripheral blood or thyroid tissue (not recorded which). The V and J genes are TRBV6-5 and TRBJ1-6, with D unclear. The TCR comes from an adult man with Graves' hyperthyroidism. CDR3 sequence (DNA): TGTGCCAGCAGTTACTTTCCCCCGGCCTCCTATAATTCACCCCTCCACTTT. It encodes CASSYFPPASYNSPLHF.